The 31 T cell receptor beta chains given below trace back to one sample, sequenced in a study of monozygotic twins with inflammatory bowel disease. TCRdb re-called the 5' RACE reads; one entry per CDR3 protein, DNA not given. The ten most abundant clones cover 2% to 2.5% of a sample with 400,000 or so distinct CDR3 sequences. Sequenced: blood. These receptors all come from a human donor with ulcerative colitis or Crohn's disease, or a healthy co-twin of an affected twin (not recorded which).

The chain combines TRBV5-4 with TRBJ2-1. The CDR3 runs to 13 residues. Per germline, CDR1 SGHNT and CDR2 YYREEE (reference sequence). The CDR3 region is CASSLPGNNEQFF.

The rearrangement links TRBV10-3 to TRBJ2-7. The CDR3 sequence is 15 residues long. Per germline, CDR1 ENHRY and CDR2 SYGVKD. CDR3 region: CAISDPTDSSYEQYF.

Here the CDR3 reads CASSFGSGTGVRETQYF. The chain is built from TRBV11-2 and TRBJ2-5; TCRdb selects TRBD1, and the lack of DNA leaves this call unchecked. This CDR3 is 17 amino acids long. CDR1 and CDR2 (germline): SGHAT, FQNNGV.

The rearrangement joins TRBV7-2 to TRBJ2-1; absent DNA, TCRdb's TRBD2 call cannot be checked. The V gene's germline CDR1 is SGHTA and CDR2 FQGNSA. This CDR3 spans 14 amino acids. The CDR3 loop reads CASSLLAGIEGEFF.

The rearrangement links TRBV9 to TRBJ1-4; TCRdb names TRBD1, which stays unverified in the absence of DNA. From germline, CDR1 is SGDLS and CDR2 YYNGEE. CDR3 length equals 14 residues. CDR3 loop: CASSVRQSNEKLFF.

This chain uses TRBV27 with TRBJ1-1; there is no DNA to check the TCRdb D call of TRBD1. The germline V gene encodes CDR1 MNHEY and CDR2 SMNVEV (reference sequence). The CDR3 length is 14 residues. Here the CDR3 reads CASRTGELLGAAFF.

The CDR3 is CSVHSTVPGTGNEKLFF. The gene calls are TRBV29-1 and TRBJ1-4; the TCRdb call, TRBD1, lacks DNA for checking. The CDR3 runs to 17 residues. CDR1 is SQVTM, CDR2 ANQGSEA, per germline. Variable domain in full (rest from reference TRBV29-1 and TRBJ1-4): SAVISQKPSRDICQRGTSLTIQCQVDSQVTMMFWYRQQPGQSLTLIATANQGSEATYESGFVIDKFPISRPNLTFSTLTVSNMSPEDSSIYLCSVHSTVPGTGNEKLFFGSGTQLSVL.

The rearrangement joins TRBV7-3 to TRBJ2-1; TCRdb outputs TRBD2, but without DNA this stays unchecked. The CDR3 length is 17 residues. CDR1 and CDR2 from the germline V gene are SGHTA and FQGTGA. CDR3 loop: CASSPGTSGTTTNEQFF.

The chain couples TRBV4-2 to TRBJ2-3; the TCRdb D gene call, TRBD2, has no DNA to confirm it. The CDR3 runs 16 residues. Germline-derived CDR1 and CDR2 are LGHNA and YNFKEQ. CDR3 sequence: CASSQGTSGHTDTQYF.

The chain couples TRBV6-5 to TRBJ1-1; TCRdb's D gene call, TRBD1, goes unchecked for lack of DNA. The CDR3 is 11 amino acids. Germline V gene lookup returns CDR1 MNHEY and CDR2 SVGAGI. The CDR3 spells CASSARGEAFF.

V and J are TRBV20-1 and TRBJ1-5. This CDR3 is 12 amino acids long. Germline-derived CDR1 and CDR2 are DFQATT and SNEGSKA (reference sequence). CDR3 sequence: CSARTSNQPQHF.

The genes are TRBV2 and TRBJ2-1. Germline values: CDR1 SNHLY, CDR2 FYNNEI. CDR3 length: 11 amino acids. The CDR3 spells CASSGSAEQFF.

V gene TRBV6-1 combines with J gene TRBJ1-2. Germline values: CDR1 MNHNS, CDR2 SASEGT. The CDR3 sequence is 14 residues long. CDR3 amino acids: CASRAVGANYGYTF.

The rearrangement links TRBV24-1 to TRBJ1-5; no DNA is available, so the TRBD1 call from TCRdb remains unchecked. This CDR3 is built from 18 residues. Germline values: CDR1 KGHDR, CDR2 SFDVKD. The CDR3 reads CATSDLARTGWVRQPQHF.

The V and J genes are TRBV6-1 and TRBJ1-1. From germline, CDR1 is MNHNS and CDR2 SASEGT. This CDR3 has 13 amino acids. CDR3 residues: CASILHLNTEAFF.

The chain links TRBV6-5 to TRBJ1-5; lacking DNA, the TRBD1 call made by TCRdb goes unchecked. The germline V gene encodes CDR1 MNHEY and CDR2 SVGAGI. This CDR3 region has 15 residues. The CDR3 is CASSRGQGSNQPQHF.

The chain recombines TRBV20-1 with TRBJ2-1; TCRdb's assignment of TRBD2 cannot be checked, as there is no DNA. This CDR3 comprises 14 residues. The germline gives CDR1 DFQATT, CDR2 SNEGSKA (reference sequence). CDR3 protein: CSASGLAGVDEQFF.

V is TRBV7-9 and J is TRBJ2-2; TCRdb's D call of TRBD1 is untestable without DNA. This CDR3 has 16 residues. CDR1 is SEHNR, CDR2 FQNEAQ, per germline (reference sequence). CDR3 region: CASSSLGQGVAGELFF.

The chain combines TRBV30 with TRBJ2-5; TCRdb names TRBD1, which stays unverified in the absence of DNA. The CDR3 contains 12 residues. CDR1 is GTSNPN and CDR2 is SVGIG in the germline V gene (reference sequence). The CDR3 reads CAWNRGQETQYF.

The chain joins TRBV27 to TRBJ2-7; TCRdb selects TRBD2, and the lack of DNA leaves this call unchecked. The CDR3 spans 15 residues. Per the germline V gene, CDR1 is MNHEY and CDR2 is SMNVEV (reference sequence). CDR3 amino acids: CASSSRTSLTYEQYF.

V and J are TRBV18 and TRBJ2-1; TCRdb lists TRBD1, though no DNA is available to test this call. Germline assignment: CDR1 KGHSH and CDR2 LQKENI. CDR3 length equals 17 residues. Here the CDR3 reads CASSPPNRISSYNEQFF.

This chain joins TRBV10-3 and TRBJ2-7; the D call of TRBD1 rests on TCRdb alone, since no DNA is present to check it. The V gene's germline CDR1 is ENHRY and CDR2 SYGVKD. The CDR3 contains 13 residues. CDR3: CAISPGQGYEQYF.

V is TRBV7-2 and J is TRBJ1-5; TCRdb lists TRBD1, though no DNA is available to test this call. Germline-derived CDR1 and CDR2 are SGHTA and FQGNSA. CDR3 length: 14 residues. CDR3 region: CASSYTGSGQPQHF.

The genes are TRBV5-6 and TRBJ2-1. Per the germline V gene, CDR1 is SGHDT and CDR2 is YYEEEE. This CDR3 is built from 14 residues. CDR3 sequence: CASSLRSLINEQFF.

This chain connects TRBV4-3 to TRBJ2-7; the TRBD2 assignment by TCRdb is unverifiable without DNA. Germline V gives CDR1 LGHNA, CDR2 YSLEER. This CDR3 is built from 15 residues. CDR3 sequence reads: CASSQESGGLGEQYF.

CDR3 protein: CASSQAWVTDYEQYF. The V and J genes are TRBV3-1 and TRBJ2-7. Germline CDR1 reads LGHDT; CDR2 reads YNNKEL (reference sequence). This CDR3 is built from 15 residues.

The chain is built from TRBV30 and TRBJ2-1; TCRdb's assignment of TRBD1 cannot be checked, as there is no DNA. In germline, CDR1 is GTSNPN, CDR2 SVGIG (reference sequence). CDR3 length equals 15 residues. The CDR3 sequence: CAWSTRGTSYNEQFF.

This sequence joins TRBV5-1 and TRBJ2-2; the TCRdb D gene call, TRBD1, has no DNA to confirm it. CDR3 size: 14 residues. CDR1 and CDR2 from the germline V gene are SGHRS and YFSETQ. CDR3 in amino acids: CASSPGTSTGELFF.

CDR3 region: CASRTRVAADTQYF. J is TRBJ2-3 and V is TRBV5-5; TCRdb lists TRBD1, though no DNA is available to test this call. The CDR3 length is 14 residues. Per germline, CDR1 SGHKS and CDR2 YYEKEE (reference sequence).

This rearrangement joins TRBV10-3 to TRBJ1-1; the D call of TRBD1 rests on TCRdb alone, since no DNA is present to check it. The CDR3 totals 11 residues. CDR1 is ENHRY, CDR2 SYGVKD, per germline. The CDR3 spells CAISPGTEAFF.

The CDR3: CASSPRTGGVEAFF. The rearrangement joins TRBV18 to TRBJ1-1; TCRdb's D call, TRBD1, is unchecked because there is no DNA. The CDR3 length is 14 residues. Germline V lookup: CDR1 KGHSH, CDR2 LQKENI.